This T cell receptor beta chain was identified in a study of T cell responses to AZD1222 COVID-19 vaccine. Study-level findings and limits: Spike-specific TCR breadth and depth rose after two AZD1222 doses. Repertoires were collected only later (after the peak T cell response had occurred). Only a handful of AZD1222 recipients tested seropositive at baseline. Spike-wide coverage was observed for vaccine-associated CD4 TCRs, with dominant responses at 160-218 and 743-854.

The CDR3 totals 16 residues. The V and J ends lost 3 bases and 3 bases, in that order; junction bases with no gene match: 7. Per the germline V gene, CDR1 is MNHNS and CDR2 is SASEGT. Note on this clone: The antigen remains undetermined.

Assay: immunoSEQ multiplex PCR; the TCRdb copy retains only in-frame clones and omits some. Of 50,000 to 70,000 clones detected, more than 80% appear once; the ten largest clones hold under 25%. V is TRBV6-1 and J is TRBJ2-3, with 9 bases aligning to TRBD1. The specimen was peripheral blood, collected on day 0 of MenACWY control vaccination. The TCR sequence derives from an adult in good health. The CDR3 DNA reads as TGTGCCAGCAGTGACACCGGGACAGGGTTAACAGATACGCAGTATTTT. It codes for CASSDTGTGLTDTQYF.